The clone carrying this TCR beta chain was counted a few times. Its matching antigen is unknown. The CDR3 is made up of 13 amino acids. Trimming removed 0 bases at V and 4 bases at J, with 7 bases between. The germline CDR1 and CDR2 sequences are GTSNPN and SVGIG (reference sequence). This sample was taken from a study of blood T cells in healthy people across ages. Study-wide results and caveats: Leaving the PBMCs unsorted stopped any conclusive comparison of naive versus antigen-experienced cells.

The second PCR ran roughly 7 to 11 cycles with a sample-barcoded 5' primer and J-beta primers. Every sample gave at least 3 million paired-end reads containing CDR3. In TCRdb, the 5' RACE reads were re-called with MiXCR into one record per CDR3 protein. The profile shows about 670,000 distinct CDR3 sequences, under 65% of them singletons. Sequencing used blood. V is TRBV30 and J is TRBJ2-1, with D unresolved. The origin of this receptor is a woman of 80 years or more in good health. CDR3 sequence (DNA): TGTGCCTGGAGTGTCGCCGGATACAATGAGCAGTTCTTC. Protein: CAWSVAGYNEQFF.